This T cell receptor beta chain is from a study of OX40 agonist ivuxolimab in advanced cancers. Measured with immunoSEQ multiplex PCR; TCRdb has only the in-frame clones, and not every one. Counted here are about 64,000 clones, 80% occurring once; the ten biggest clones make up 1.2%. Per the germline V gene, CDR1 is GTSNPN and CDR2 is SVGIG (reference sequence). The CDR3 totals 12 residues. V lost 0 bases to trimming and J lost 8 bases, with 10 bases between them. This clonotype originated in an adult with an advanced solid tumor such as melanoma, head and neck, liver or kidney cancer. V is TRBV30 and J is TRBJ1-2, with D unclear. The sequences come from CD4+ or CD8+ T cells sorted from blood, collected in a trial of the OX40 agonist ivuxolimab. CDR3 region: CAWSVSGWGYTF. As DNA, the CDR3 is TGTGCCTGGAGTGTAAGTGGCTGGGGCTACACCTTC.